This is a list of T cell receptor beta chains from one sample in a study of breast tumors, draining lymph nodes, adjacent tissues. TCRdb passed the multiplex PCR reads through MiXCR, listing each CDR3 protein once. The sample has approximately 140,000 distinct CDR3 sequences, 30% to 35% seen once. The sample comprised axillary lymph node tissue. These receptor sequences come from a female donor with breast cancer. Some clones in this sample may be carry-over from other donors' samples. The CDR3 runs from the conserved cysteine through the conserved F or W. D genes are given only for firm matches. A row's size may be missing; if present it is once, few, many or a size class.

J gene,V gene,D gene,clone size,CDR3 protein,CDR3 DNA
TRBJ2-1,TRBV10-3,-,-,CAISELPTNEQFF,TGTGCCATCAGTGAACTTCCAACTAATGAGCAGTTCTTC
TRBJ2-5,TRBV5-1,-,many,CASSPGETETQYF,TGCGCCAGCAGTCCGGGGGAAACTGAGACCCAGTACTTC
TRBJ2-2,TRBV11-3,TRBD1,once,CASGVGQGRIGELFF,TGTGCCAGCGGGGTCGGACAGGGTAGGATCGGGGAGCTGTTTTTT
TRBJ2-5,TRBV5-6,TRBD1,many,CASSLADRQETQYF,TGTGCCAGCAGCTTGGCGGACAGGCAAGAGACCCAGTACTTC
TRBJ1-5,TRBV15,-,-,CATSSVGPLQGQPQHF,TGTGCCACCAGCAGCGTAGGGCCCCTGCAGGGTCAGCCCCAGCATTTT
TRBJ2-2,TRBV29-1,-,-,CSSENVTGELFF,TGCAGCTCCGAGAACGTCACCGGGGAGCTGTTCTTT
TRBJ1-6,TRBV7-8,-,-,CASSLAGAINSPLHF,TGTGCCAGCAGCCTAGCGGGGGCGATCAATTCACCCCTCCACTTT
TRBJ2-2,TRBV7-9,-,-,CASSQRGFSYNELFF,TGTGCCAGCAGTCAGAGGGGGTTTTCTTACAATGAGCTGTTTTTT
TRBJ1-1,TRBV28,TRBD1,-,CASSSRDRVEAFF,TGTGCCAGCAGTTCCAGAGACAGGGTCGAAGCTTTCTTT
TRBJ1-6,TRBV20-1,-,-,CSAGGSYNSPPHF,TGCAGTGCGGGGGGCTCCTATAATTCACCCCCCCACTTT
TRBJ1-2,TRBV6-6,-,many,CASSYLPEFSGYTF,TGTGCCAGCAGTTACTTACCCGAGTTTTCTGGCTACACCTTC
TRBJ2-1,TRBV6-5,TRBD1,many,CASSKTGLHEQFF,TGTGCCAGCAGTAAGACAGGGCTACATGAGCAGTTCTTC
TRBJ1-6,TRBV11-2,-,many,CASSLDIGPLHF,TGTGCCAGCAGCTTAGATATAGGACCCCTCCACTTT
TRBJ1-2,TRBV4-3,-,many,CASSQDGSVQYGYTF,TGCGCCAGCAGCCAAGATGGTTCAGTTCAGTATGGCTACACCTTC
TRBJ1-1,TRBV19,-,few,CASSSHNWNTEAFF,TGTGCCAGTAGTAGCCACAATTGGAACACTGAAGCTTTCTTT
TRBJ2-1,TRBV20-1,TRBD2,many,CSGKRGGTYNEQFF,TGCAGTGGAAAGCGGGGGGGCACATACAATGAGCAGTTCTTC
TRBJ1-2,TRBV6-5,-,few,CASSPGVQSGGYTF,TGTGCCAGCAGTCCCGGGGTCCAATCTGGGGGCTACACCTTC
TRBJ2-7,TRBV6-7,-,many,CASRYTGIDEQYF,TGTGCCAGCAGGTATACAGGAATCGACGAGCAGTACTTC
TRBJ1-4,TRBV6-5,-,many,CASSQRGENEKLFF,TGTGCCAGCAGTCAAAGGGGGGAGAATGAAAAACTGTTTTTT
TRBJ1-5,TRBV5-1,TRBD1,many,CASSLWPDRVNQPQHF,TGCGCCAGCAGCTTATGGCCGGACAGGGTTAATCAGCCCCAGCATTTT
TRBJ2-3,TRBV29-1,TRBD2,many,CSVLAGGSYGQYF,TGCAGCGTTTTAGCGGGGGGCTCCTATGGGCAGTATTTT
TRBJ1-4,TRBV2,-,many,CASRRTQGYTNEKLFF,TGTGCCAGCCGGAGGACCCAGGGATACACTAATGAAAAACTGTTTTTT
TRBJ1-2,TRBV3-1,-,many,CASSQGRRGRYNYGYTF,TGTGCCAGCAGCCAAGGGCGGCGAGGCAGATATAACTATGGCTACACCTTC
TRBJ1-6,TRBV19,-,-,CASSGQYNSPLHF,TGTGCCAGTAGTGGCCAGTATAATTCACCCCTCCACTTT
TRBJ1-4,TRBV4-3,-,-,CAGSQDLEGPTNEILFF,TGCGCCGGCAGCCAAGATTTGGAGGGGCCAACTAATGAAATACTGTTTTTT
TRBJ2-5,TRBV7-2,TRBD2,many,CASSLARGAGETQYF,TGTGCCAGCAGCTTAGCGCGGGGGGCCGGGGAGACCCAGTACTTC
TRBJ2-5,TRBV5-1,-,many,CASSLLGRGTQYF,TGCGCCAGCAGCTTGTTGGGCCGAGGGACCCAGTACTTC
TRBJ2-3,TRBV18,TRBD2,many,CASSPRSGAGDRTDTQYF,TGTGCCAGCTCACCCCGTTCTGGAGCGGGGGATCGCACAGATACGCAGTATTTT
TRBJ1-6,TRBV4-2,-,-,CASSQPQERQSSPLHF,TGTGCCAGCAGCCAACCACAGGAGAGGCAGAGCTCACCCCTCCACTTT
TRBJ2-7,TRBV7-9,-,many,CASSLEGTSSSYEQYF,TGTGCCAGCAGCTTAGAGGGGACGTCGAGCTCCTACGAGCAGTACTTC
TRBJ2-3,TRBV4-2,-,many,CASSYKDTQYF,TGTGCCAGCAGCTATAAAGATACGCAGTATTTT
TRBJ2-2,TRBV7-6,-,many,CASRPRGNTGELFF,TGTGCCAGCAGACCTCGGGGGAACACCGGGGAGCTGTTTTTT
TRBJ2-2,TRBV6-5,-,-,CASFPWGGELFF,TGTGCCAGCTTTCCCTGGGGGGGGGAGCTGTTTTTT
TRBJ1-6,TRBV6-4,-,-,CASSVLPLHF,TGTGCCAGCAGTGTCTTACCCCTCCACTTT
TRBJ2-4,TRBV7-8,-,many,CASSLAVGLNIQYF,TGTGCCAGCAGCTTAGCGGTTGGGCTGAACATTCAGTACTTC
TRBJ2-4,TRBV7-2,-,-,CAGSFSKSIQYF,TGTGCCGGCAGCTTCTCCAAAAGCATCCAGTACTTC
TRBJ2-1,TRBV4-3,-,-,CASSTDPSSYNEQFF,TGCGCCAGCAGCACGGACCCGAGCTCCTACAATGAGCAGTTCTTC
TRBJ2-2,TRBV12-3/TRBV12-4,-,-,CASSLGQMNTGELFF,TGTGCCAGCAGTTTGGGTCAGATGAACACCGGGGAGCTGTTTTTT
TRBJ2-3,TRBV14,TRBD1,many,CASSQTGAPDTQYF,TGTGCCAGCAGCCAAACAGGGGCCCCAGATACGCAGTATTTT
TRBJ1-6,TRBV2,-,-,CASSNWQGVSSALHF,TGTGCCAGCAGTAACTGGCAGGGTGTGTCCTCGGCCCTCCACTTT
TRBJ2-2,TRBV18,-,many,CASSPLPVGGELFF,TGTGCCAGCTCACCCCTTCCAGTCGGCGGGGAGCTGTTTTTT
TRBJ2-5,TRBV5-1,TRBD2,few,CACSLVVGTIQETQYF,TGCGCCTGCAGCTTGGTGGTTGGGACTATCCAAGAGACCCAGTACTTC
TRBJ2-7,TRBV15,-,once,CATSRGSGYEQYF,TGTGCCACCAGCAGGGGTAGCGGCTACGAGCAGTACTTC
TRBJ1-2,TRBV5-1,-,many,CASSWGDLAGYTF,TGCGCCAGCAGCTGGGGGGACTTGGCTGGCTACACCTTC
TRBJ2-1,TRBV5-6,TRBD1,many,CASSSVDRVFNEQFF,TGTGCCAGCAGCTCCGTGGACAGGGTTTTCAATGAGCAGTTCTTC
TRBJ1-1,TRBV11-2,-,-,CASSEDRREAFF,TGTGCCAGCAGCGAAGACCGACGAGAAGCTTTCTTT
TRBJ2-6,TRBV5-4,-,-,CARTDSGANVLTF,TGTGCCAGGACAGACTCTGGGGCCAACGTCCTGACTTTC
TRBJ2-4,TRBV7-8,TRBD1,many,CASSRSRDRGPNAKNIQYF,TGTGCCAGCAGCCGCAGCCGGGACAGGGGTCCTAACGCCAAAAACATTCAGTACTTC
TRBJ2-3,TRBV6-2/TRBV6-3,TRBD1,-,CASPNQSKPGQDTDTQYF,TGTGCCAGCCCAAACCAAAGTAAACCGGGACAGGACACAGATACGCAGTATTTT
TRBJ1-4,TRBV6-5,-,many,CASRGRTNEKLFF,TGTGCCAGCAGAGGACGGACTAATGAAAAACTGTTTTTT
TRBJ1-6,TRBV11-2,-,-,CASSFYICSARSGTGNESPLHF,-
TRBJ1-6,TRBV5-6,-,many,CASSLERSYNSPLHF,TGTGCCAGCAGCTTGGAACGCTCCTATAATTCACCCCTCCACTTT
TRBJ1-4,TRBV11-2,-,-,CASSLVFATNEKLFF,TGTGCCAGCAGCTTAGTGTTCGCAACTAATGAAAAACTGTTTTTT
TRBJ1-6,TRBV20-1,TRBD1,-,CSAPRTGTGINSPLHF,TGCAGTGCTCCGCGGACCGGGACAGGGATTAATTCACCCCTCCACTTT